The 28 T cell receptor beta chains given below trace back to one sample, sequenced in a study of blood T cell repertoires in COVID-19. TCRdb's table, derived via immunoSEQ multiplex PCR, lists solely in-frame clones and lacks some. The sample records more than 85,000 clones, roughly four fifths being singletons. The sequencing sample was made of peripheral blood. The source of these receptors is a woman aged 60-75 years with acute or convalescent COVID-19.

The CDR3 spells CASSRTTLAAGELFF. As DNA, the CDR3 is TGCGCCAGCAGCCGTACTACTCTAGCGGCCGGGGAGCTGTTTTTT. The chain uses TRBV4-1 and TRBJ2-2; 7 bases agree with TRBD2. The CDR3 is 15 amino acids. Germline CDR1 reads MGHRA; CDR2 reads YSYEKL. J gave up 6 bases and V 4 bases, and 8 bases lay outside the gene matches.

This clone was detected only once. V is TRBV5-6 and J is TRBJ2-7; D not resolved. Germline values: CDR1 SGHDT, CDR2 YYEEEE. The CDR3 runs 13 residues. Trimming removed 4 bases at V and 1 base at J, with 9 bases between. The DNA of the CDR3 is TGTGCCAGCAGCGCAAGACATTCCTACGAGCAGTACTTC. Residues: CASSARHSYEQYF. Filled out from reference TRBV5-6 and TRBJ2-7, the complete variable domain reads DAGVTQSPTHLIKTRGQQVTLRCSPKSGHDTVSWYQQALGQGPQFIFQYYEEEERQRGNFPDRFSGHQFPNYSSELNVNALLLGDSALYLCASSARHSYEQYFGPGTRLTVT.

The chain is built from TRBV7-9 and TRBJ1-5, with a weak D call TRBD1 (6 bases). The CDR3 sequence is 15 residues long. Germline loops: CDR1 SEHNR, CDR2 FQNEAQ (reference sequence). Trimming pared 4 bases from V and 0 bases from J, leaving 10 bases between. The chain's CDR3 is CASSSTDSSNQPQHF. The CDR3, as DNA: TGTGCCAGCAGCTCAACGGACAGTAGCAATCAGCCCCAGCATTTT.

The genes are TRBV6-5 and TRBJ2-7; the match to TRBD1 covers 7 bases. V was pared by 5 bases and J by 6 bases, with 7 bases of the junction left unmatched. The CDR3 covers 13 residues. In germline, CDR1 is MNHEY, CDR2 SVGAGI. Here the CDR3 DNA reads TGTGCCAGCAGTACGACAGGGTTGCGCGAGCAGTACTTC. Residues: CASSTTGLREQYF.

The chain has TRBV24-1 and TRBJ2-7, with D maybe TRBD1 (5 bases). Germline values: CDR1 KGHDR, CDR2 SFDVKD. The CDR3 has 15 amino acids. The V end was cut by 3 bases, the J end by 4 bases, with 15 bases between. The CDR3 is CATSDLRQKQYEQYF. The DNA for the CDR3 is TGTGCCACCAGTGATCTTAGACAGAAGCAGTACGAGCAGTACTTC.

This clone was recorded many times. V and J are TRBV19 and TRBJ1-6, with D possibly being TRBD1 (5 bases). The CDR3 is made up of 14 amino acids. Germline assignment: CDR1 LNHDA and CDR2 SQIVND (reference sequence). V lost 5 bases and J lost 5, with 10 bases in between. CDR3 loop: CASSPDSHNSPLHF. As DNA, the CDR3 is TGTGCCAGTAGTCCCGACAGTCATAATTCACCCCTCCACTTT.

This sequence joins TRBV11-2 and TRBJ2-1, with D hard to call. This CDR3 has 13 residues. Germline V gives CDR1 SGHAT, CDR2 FQNNGV. Trimming pared 1 base from V and 2 bases from J, leaving 3 bases between. The CDR3 nucleotides are TGTGCCAGCAGCTTAGCTACCTACAATGAGCAGTTCTTC. It specifies CASSLATYNEQFF.

The chain couples TRBV30 to TRBJ1-2, with D perhaps TRBD1 (5 bases). Per germline, CDR1 GTSNPN and CDR2 SVGIG (reference sequence). The CDR3 length is 13 residues. Trimming pared 4 bases from V and 10 bases from J, leaving 19 bases between. The CDR3 nucleotides are TGTGCCTGGACCGCGGCAGGGATTGGGCCCTACACCTTC. Amino acids: CAWTAAGIGPYTF.

This sequence joins TRBV27 and TRBJ1-3; D is possibly TRBD1 (5 bases). This CDR3 comprises 14 residues. CDR1 MNHEY and CDR2 SMNVEV come from the germline V gene (reference sequence). The CDR3 protein is CAREYQAGTNTIYF. DNA for the CDR3: TGTGCTAGAGAATACCAAGCGGGGACAAACACCATATATTTT.

This sequence joins TRBV5-1 and TRBJ1-1; no definite D call. Germline V gene data show CDR1 as SGHRS and CDR2 as YFSETQ. Between the trimmed V and J ends, which lost 6 bases and 0 bases, there was a span of 15 bases. The CDR3 is 15 residues long. This CDR3 reads CASTGIGGVNTEAFF. CDR3 coding DNA: TGCGCCAGCACCGGGATAGGAGGCGTGAACACTGAAGCTTTCTTT.

This clone was found once. The chain has TRBV4-2 and TRBJ1-1, with a possible D match to TRBD1 (5 bases). The V and J ends lost 5 bases and 5 bases respectively, with 12 bases between them. Germline CDR1 is LGHNA and CDR2 is YNFKEQ. The CDR3 totals 13 residues. CDR3 nucleotide sequence: TGTGCCAGCAGCGTCCAGGGTTTTACTGAAGCTTTCTTT. Its translation: CASSVQGFTEAFF.

The chain uses TRBV19 and TRBJ2-7, with D perhaps matching TRBD1 (5 bases). The V gene lost 5 bases and the J gene lost 6 bases, with 17 bases spanning the gap. This CDR3 has 14 residues. The germline gives CDR1 LNHDA, CDR2 SQIVND (reference sequence). CDR3 in DNA: TGTGCCAGTAGTGAACAAAACTGGGGCGGCGAGCAGTACTTC. This codes for CASSEQNWGGEQYF. The entire variable domain, with the rest obtained from reference TRBV19 and TRBJ2-7, is as follows: DGGITQSPKYLFRKEGQNVTLSCEQNLNHDAMYWYRQDPGQGLRLIYYSQIVNDFQKGDIAEGYSVSREKKESFPLTVTSAQKNPTAFYLCASSEQNWGGEQYFGPGTRLTVT.

The V and J genes are TRBV4-1 and TRBJ2-7; possibly TRBD2 for D (6 bases). Per germline, CDR1 MGHRA and CDR2 YSYEKL. V lost 1 base, J lost 0 bases, and 19 bases lay in between. This CDR3 region has 18 residues. The CDR3 is CASSQGLLRRGTSYEQYF. The CDR3 nucleotides read TGCGCCAGCAGCCAAGGATTGTTGAGGAGGGGAACCTCCTACGAGCAGTACTTC.

The chain joins TRBV5-1 to TRBJ2-4; 10 bases match TRBD1. CDR3 length: 13 residues. The V gene's germline CDR1 is SGHRS and CDR2 YFSETQ. Trimming at V came to 3 bases and at J to 8 bases, leaving 2 bases not matched to a gene. Here the CDR3 DNA reads TGCGCCAGCAGCTCGGACAGGGGGGACATTCAGTACTTC. Its translation: CASSSDRGDIQYF.

This clone was seen only a few times. This chain connects TRBV9 to TRBJ2-1; 8 bases are a match to TRBD2. The CDR3 consists of 13 residues. Germline V gives CDR1 SGDLS, CDR2 YYNGEE. V gave up 5 bases and J gave up 5 bases; unmatched junction bases: 3. This chain's CDR3 is CASRGTRDNEQFF. Here the CDR3 DNA reads TGTGCCAGCAGGGGGACTAGAGACAATGAGCAGTTCTTC. Full variable domain (remainder filled in from reference TRBV9 and TRBJ2-1): DSGVTQTPKHLITATGQRVTLRCSPRSGDLSVYWYQQSLDQGLQFLIQYYNGEERAKGNILERFSAQQFPDLHSELNLSSLELGDSALYFCASRGTRDNEQFFGPGTRLTVL.

The V and J genes are TRBV5-5 and TRBJ1-2, with D uncertain. CDR1 is SGHKS, CDR2 YYEKEE, per germline (reference sequence). This CDR3 is built from 13 residues. V lost 4 bases to trimming and J lost 8 bases, with 15 bases between them. This chain's CDR3 is CASSPAHSGGYTF. The CDR3 DNA sequence: TGTGCCAGCAGCCCCGCCCATTCTGGCGGCTACACCTTC.

The chain links TRBV7-2 to TRBJ2-7; TRBD2 matches at 7 bases. Germline V lookup: CDR1 SGHTA, CDR2 FQGNSA. The CDR3 has 13 amino acids. The ends lost 8 bases at V and 3 bases at J; junction bases unmatched: 7. The CDR3 here is CASGVAGLYEQYF. The CDR3, as DNA: TGTGCCAGCGGAGTAGCGGGCCTCTACGAGCAGTACTTC.

The V gene is TRBV6-5, the J gene TRBJ1-1, with a possible D match to TRBD1 (5 bases). CDR3 length: 14 amino acids. V dropped 4 bases and J dropped 1 base, with 10 bases sitting between them. Looked up from germline, CDR1 is MNHEY and CDR2 is SVGAGI. The CDR3 region is CASSWGYENTEAFF. Here the CDR3 DNA reads TGTGCCAGCAGTTGGGGCTACGAGAACACTGAAGCTTTCTTT.

This chain links TRBV5-4 with TRBJ2-1; the D is unclear. Germline CDR1 and CDR2: SGHNT and YYREEE (reference sequence). The CDR3 contains 11 residues. Trimming took off 2 bases at V and 10 bases at J, with 7 bases between the two ends. CDR3 DNA sequence: TGTGCCAGCAGCTTTCAGAGGGAGCAGTTCTTC. Its protein product is CASSFQREQFF. The complete variable domain, with remaining parts taken from reference TRBV5-4 and TRBJ2-1, reads ETGVTQSPTHLIKTRGQQVTLRCSSQSGHNTVSWYQQALGQGPQFIFQYYREEENGRGNFPPRFSGLQFPNYSSELNVNALELDDSALYLCASSFQREQFFGPGTRLTVL.

This sequence joins TRBV19 and TRBJ1-2; 11 nucleotides agree with TRBD1. V trimming: 4 bases; J trimming: 6 bases; junction bases outside the gene matches: 13. Germline lookup yields CDR1 LNHDA and CDR2 SQIVND (reference sequence). This CDR3 spans 17 amino acids. The CDR3 protein is CASSRRTGGAPRDGYTF. CDR3 DNA: TGTGCCAGTAGTAGGAGGACAGGGGGCGCCCCGAGGGATGGCTACACCTTC.

The rearrangement uses TRBV5-6 and TRBJ2-7; 8 positions agree with TRBD1. Germline CDR1 and CDR2: SGHDT and YYEEEE. The CDR3 spans 16 residues. Losses at the gene ends were 4 bases for V and 2 bases for J; bases not matched to a gene: 11. The CDR3 protein is CASSAPPGQAPYEQYF. CDR3 DNA sequence: TGTGCCAGCAGCGCTCCTCCGGGACAGGCTCCCTACGAGCAGTACTTC.

Regarding this clone: At one of its ends the junction is not consistent with the germline gene, which may arise from a read error. The chain recombines TRBV5-4 with TRBJ1-1, with D tentatively TRBD1 (6 bases). The CDR3 length is 10 residues. Germline CDR1 and CDR2: SGHNT and YYREEE (reference sequence). The CDR3 DNA sequence: TGTGCCAGCAGCCACGACAGGTTGGTCTTT. It yields the protein CASSHDRLVF.

The chain couples TRBV5-4 to TRBJ2-2; D is uncertain. V was pared by 0 bases and J by 0 bases, with 6 bases between. Germline V gene data show CDR1 as SGHNT and CDR2 as YYREEE (reference sequence). The CDR3 loop spans 15 amino acids. The CDR3 is CASSLANANTGELFF. The CDR3 DNA follows: TGTGCCAGCAGCTTGGCTAATGCGAACACCGGGGAGCTGTTTTTT. The whole variable domain, remainder taken from reference TRBV5-4 and TRBJ2-2, is ETGVTQSPTHLIKTRGQQVTLRCSSQSGHNTVSWYQQALGQGPQFIFQYYREEENGRGNFPPRFSGLQFPNYSSELNVNALELDDSALYLCASSLANANTGELFFGEGSRLTVL.

This chain joins TRBV7-6 and TRBJ2-2; 7 bases line up with TRBD1. Unmatched junction bases numbered 6, after V lost 0 bases and J lost 5 bases. Germline V gene lookup returns CDR1 SGHVS and CDR2 FNYEAQ. The CDR3 consists of 16 residues. DNA of the CDR3: TGTGCCAGCAGCTTAGCGCACGGCAGGGGGACCGGGGAGCTGTTTTTT. It codes for CASSLAHGRGTGELFF.

CDR3 sequence reads: CASSYFRGLNTEAFF. Here the CDR3 DNA reads TGTGCCAGCAGTTACTTCAGGGGCTTAAACACTGAAGCTTTCTTT. The chain has TRBV6-5 and TRBJ1-1, with D tentatively TRBD1 (6 bases). The CDR3 loop spans 15 amino acids. Trimming removed 1 base from V and 2 bases from J, with 11 bases in between. CDR1 is MNHEY and CDR2 is SVGAGI in the germline V gene.

This rearrangement joins TRBV6-6 to TRBJ2-7, with 7 bases lining up with TRBD1. Germline values: CDR1 MNHNY, CDR2 SVGAGI (reference sequence). The CDR3 consists of 14 residues. V shed 3 bases, J shed 2 bases, and the junction held 4 bases outside the gene matches. The CDR3 here is CASSYGQGAYEQYF. The CDR3, as DNA: TGTGCCAGCAGTTATGGGCAGGGGGCCTACGAGCAGTACTTC.

The V call is TRBV5-1, the J call TRBJ1-1; a possible D gene is TRBD1 (5 bases). Trimming cost V 4 bases and J 4 bases, with 11 bases left between them. This CDR3 has 13 residues. The germline V gene encodes CDR1 SGHRS and CDR2 YFSETQ. This chain's CDR3 is CASSPPGLTEAFF. CDR3 coding DNA: TGCGCCAGCAGCCCCCCAGGGCTCACTGAAGCTTTCTTT.

The V gene is TRBV12-3 or TRBV12-4, the J gene TRBJ1-4; D is undetermined. The germline V and J ends were trimmed by 6 bases and 2 bases, with 4 bases remaining between them. The CDR3 contains 12 residues. The CDR3 sequence is CASSLTNEKLFF. Written as DNA, the CDR3 is TGTGCCAGCAGCCTTACTAATGAAAAACTGTTTTTT.